Following are 21 T cell receptor beta chains from one sample sequenced in a study of blood T cell repertoires in COVID-19. Sequenced by immunoSEQ multiplex PCR; TCRdb stores in-frame clones only, minus some. The table records approximately 160,000 clones, 86% of them present only once. Sequences were obtained from peripheral blood. These receptor sequences come from a woman in her 70s with acute or convalescent COVID-19.

J is TRBJ2-2 and V is TRBV10-1; D not resolved. Trimming cost V 2 bases and J 2 bases, with 9 bases left between them. This CDR3 contains 15 residues. Per the germline V gene, CDR1 is WNHNN and CDR2 is SYGVQD (reference sequence). CDR3 in amino acids: CASSEAGPNTGELFF. The CDR3 coding sequence is TGCGCCAGCAGTGAGGCAGGCCCTAACACCGGGGAGCTGTTTTTT.

This chain joins TRBV19 and TRBJ1-5; maybe TRBD1 (5 bases). The germline V gene encodes CDR1 LNHDA and CDR2 SQIVND (reference sequence). The CDR3 totals 15 residues. The V end was cut by 6 bases, the J end by 0 bases, with 12 bases between. The CDR3 reads CASSRGGYSNQPQHF. CDR3 DNA sequence: TGTGCCAGTAGCCGGGGGGGGTATAGCAATCAGCCCCAGCATTTT.

The rearrangement uses TRBV5-4 and TRBJ1-1; the match to TRBD1 covers 8 bases. This CDR3 spans 16 amino acids. CDR1 and CDR2 from the germline V gene are SGHNT and YYREEE (reference sequence). J was trimmed by 4 bases and V by 1 base; bases with no gene match: 9. The CDR3 DNA reads TGTGCCAGCAGCTTGAGTGGACAGGGTCGGGGCACTGAAGCTTTCTTT. As protein: CASSLSGQGRGTEAFF.

The chain's CDR3 is CASSPTAGQGFEKLFF. The CDR3 DNA reads TGTGCCAGCTCACCAACGGCGGGACAGGGGTTTGAAAAACTGTTTTTT. This rearrangement joins TRBV18 to TRBJ1-4; 10 positions match TRBD1. The CDR3 has 16 residues. Unmatched junction bases numbered 7, after V lost 2 bases and J lost 7 bases. Germline CDR1 KGHSH, CDR2 LQKENI.

The chain joins TRBV4-3 to TRBJ1-2; D is ambiguous. Germline CDR1 LGHNA, CDR2 YSLEER. The CDR3 consists of 16 residues. V was cut by 0 bases and J by 0 bases, with 11 bases left in between. DNA of the CDR3: TGCGCCAGCAGCCAAGAAATTAGGAGAGCTAACTATGGCTACACCTTC. Its protein is CASSQEIRRANYGYTF.

The genes are TRBV20-1 and TRBJ1-2; 7 nucleotides line up with TRBD1. The CDR3 extends over 21 amino acids. After removal of 3 bases from V and 3 bases from J, the junction contained 28 bases not matched to a gene. Germline V gene data show CDR1 as DFQATT and CDR2 as SNEGSKA (reference sequence). The CDR3 nucleotides read TGCAGTGCTAGTTCCAGGGACAGCAAGATTACAAGCGTAAGAACCCACTATGGCTACACCTTC. It codes for CSASSRDSKITSVRTHYGYTF.

V usage is TRBV12-5 and J usage is TRBJ2-1, with 7 bases lining up with TRBD2. Germline V gene sequence: CDR1 LGHNT, CDR2 FRNRAP. Germline trimming cut 5 bases from V and 3 bases from J; bases unmatched to any gene: 4. This CDR3 region has 14 residues. Written as DNA, the CDR3 is TGTGCTAGTGGTCCGCGGACTAGCTACAATGAGCAGTTCTTC. Translating it yields CASGPRTSYNEQFF.

The genes are TRBV2 and TRBJ1-1; TRBD1 is a possible D gene (5 bases). V lost 4 bases, J lost 13 bases, and 13 bases lay in between. The germline V gene has CDR1 SNHLY and CDR2 FYNNEI. The CDR3 is 11 residues long. The CDR3 here is CASSGGTGGFF. As DNA, the CDR3 is TGTGCCAGCAGTGGTGGGACGGGGGGTTTCTTT.

This sequence joins TRBV5-1 and TRBJ2-1, with D possibly being TRBD1 (5 bases). This CDR3 is built from 16 residues. CDR1 and CDR2 (germline): SGHRS, YFSETQ. V dropped 0 bases and J dropped 9 bases, with 19 bases sitting between them. CDR3 in amino acids: CASSLVMSNGRGEQFF. The CDR3, as DNA: TGCGCCAGCAGCTTGGTGATGAGTAATGGTAGGGGTGAGCAGTTCTTC. Full variable domain (outside the CDR3, taken from reference TRBV5-1 and TRBJ2-1): KAGVTQTPRYLIKTRGQQVTLSCSPISGHRSVSWYQQTPGQGLQFLFEYFSETQRNKGNFPGRFSGRQFSNSRSEMNVSTLELGDSALYLCASSLVMSNGRGEQFFGPGTRLTVL.

CDR3 DNA sequence: TGTGCCAGCTCAACGACAGGGGAAAACTATGGCTACACCTTC. Encoded protein: CASSTTGENYGYTF. The chain employs TRBV18 and TRBJ1-2, with TRBD1 matching over 8 bases. V trimming: 5 bases; J trimming: 2 bases; junction bases outside the gene matches: 4. Germline V gene lookup returns CDR1 KGHSH and CDR2 LQKENI. The CDR3 length is 14 residues.

J is TRBJ1-5 and V is TRBV6-1; 12 positions match TRBD1. With V trimmed by 4 bases and J by 5 bases, 6 bases remained unmatched. The CDR3 is made up of 16 amino acids. Germline V gene data show CDR1 as MNHNS and CDR2 as SASEGT. The CDR3 bases are TGTGCCAGCAGTGGAGTGGGGACAGGGGGCTATCAGCCCCAGCATTTT. This codes for CASSGVGTGGYQPQHF.

This chain connects TRBV5-1 to TRBJ2-7, with D tentatively TRBD1 (5 bases). The length of the CDR3 is 13 residues. The V gene lost 2 bases and the J gene lost 1 base, with 7 bases spanning the gap. The V gene's germline CDR1 is SGHRS and CDR2 YFSETQ. CDR3 nucleotide sequence: TGCGCCAGCAGCTTACAGGTTTCCTACGAGCAGTACTTC. It yields the protein CASSLQVSYEQYF.

J is TRBJ1-3 and V is TRBV9; 7 nucleotides align to TRBD1. The CDR3 consists of 15 residues. After removal of 0 bases from V and 0 bases from J, the junction contained 0 bases not matched to a gene. In germline, CDR1 is SGDLS, CDR2 YYNGEE. The CDR3 protein is CASSVGDSSGNTIYF. The CDR3, as DNA: TGTGCCAGCAGCGTAGGGGACAGCTCTGGAAACACCATATATTTT.

The chain couples TRBV11-3 to TRBJ1-3; no firm D call. The CDR3 extends over 15 amino acids. Trimming took off 9 bases at V and 0 bases at J, with 15 bases between the two ends. Looked up from germline, CDR1 is SGHNT and CDR2 is YENEEA. Here the CDR3 DNA reads TGTGCCAGGGCGGGAACCGCCAGCTCTGGAAACACCATATATTTT. Encoded protein: CARAGTASSGNTIYF. The full variable domain, its missing parts supplied by reference TRBV11-3 and TRBJ1-3, is EAGVVQSPRYKIIEKKQPVAFWCNPISGHNTLYWYLQNLGQGPELLIRYENEEAVDDSQLPKDRFSAERLKGVDSTLKIQPAELGDSAVYLCARAGTASSGNTIYFGEGSWLTVV.

This clone appeared a few times. V and J are TRBV7-2 and TRBJ1-2; TRBD1 is a possible D gene (5 bases). This CDR3 is built from 16 residues. Germline V CDR1 and CDR2: SGHTA, FQGNSA. V lost 1 base and J lost 7, with 19 bases in between. In DNA form, the CDR3 reads TGTGCCAGCAGCTTAGTTGGTTTACAGGCTATACGTGGCTACACCTTC. This sequence encodes CASSLVGLQAIRGYTF. Drawing the rest from reference TRBV7-2 and TRBJ1-2, the complete variable domain is GAGVSQSPSNKVTEKGKDVELRCDPISGHTALYWYRQSLGQGLEFLIYFQGNSAPDKSGLPSDRFSAERTGGSVSTLTIQRTQQEDSAVYLCASSLVGLQAIRGYTFGSGTRLTVV.

The chain carries TRBV9 and TRBJ2-2; maybe TRBD1 (6 bases). This CDR3 is 17 amino acids long. Trimming stripped 3 bases from V and 6 bases from J, with 21 bases between. Looked up from germline, CDR1 is SGDLS and CDR2 is YYNGEE. CDR3 loop: CASSAPPGALRAGELFF. The CDR3 bases are TGTGCCAGCAGCGCGCCGCCAGGGGCCCTACGGGCCGGGGAGCTGTTTTTT.

Only one count was recorded for this clone. This chain joins TRBV4-1 and TRBJ1-5, with D possibly being TRBD1 (5 bases). The V end lost 0 bases, the J end lost 6 bases, and 12 bases lay between the germline ends. Germline CDR1 is MGHRA and CDR2 is YSYEKL. The CDR3 has 15 residues. The DNA for the CDR3 is TGCGCCAGCAGCCAAGAGAGGGGAGGATTTCAGCCCCAGCATTTT. Amino acids: CASSQERGGFQPQHF.

The rearrangement joins TRBV30 to TRBJ1-4, with 10 nucleotides matching TRBD1. Looked up from germline, CDR1 is GTSNPN and CDR2 is SVGIG (reference sequence). This CDR3 spans 15 amino acids. With 2 bases clipped from V and 6 bases from J, the junction kept 6 bases outside the gene matches. CDR3 residues: CAWSPKTGGYEKLFF. The CDR3 bases are TGTGCCTGGAGTCCAAAGACAGGGGGCTATGAAAAACTGTTTTTT.

The gene calls are TRBV10-1 and TRBJ2-1; 9 bases are a match to TRBD2. Germline loops: CDR1 WNHNN, CDR2 SYGVQD (reference sequence). Trimming cost V 3 bases and J 10 bases; bases outside gene matches: 1. The CDR3 extends over 12 amino acids. The CDR3 nucleotides read TGCGCCAGCAGTGATCTAGCGGGGGAGCAGTTCTTC. Its protein is CASSDLAGEQFF.

This sequence joins TRBV16 and TRBJ2-5, with TRBD1 as a possible D gene (6 bases). V was pared by 4 bases and J by 2 bases, with 14 bases between. The CDR3 contains 15 residues. Germline CDR1 and CDR2: KGHSY and FQNENV. The CDR3 coding sequence is TGTGCCAGCAGCCCACTAGGGGGACAACAAGAGACCCAGTACTTC. It specifies CASSPLGGQQETQYF. Full variable domain (outside the CDR3, taken from reference TRBV16 and TRBJ2-5): GEEVAQTPKHLVRGEGQKAKLYCAPIKGHSYVFWYQQVLKNEFKFLISFQNENVFDETGMPKERFSAKCLPNSPCSLEIQATKLEDSAVYFCASSPLGGQQETQYFGPGTRLLVL.

This clone occurred once. The V and J genes are TRBV12-3 or TRBV12-4 and TRBJ1-2, with 7 positions matching TRBD1. V trimming: 6 bases; J trimming: 5 bases; junction bases outside the gene matches: 6. The CDR3 is 13 amino acids. CDR3 nucleotides: TGTGCCAGCAGCCGACAGGGTGGTTATGGCTACACCTTC. Its protein product is CASSRQGGYGYTF.